In this sample, the clone carrying this T cell receptor beta chain turned up many times. This record comes from a study of early T cells in non-severe SARS-CoV-2 infection. TCRdb passed the 5' RACE reads through MiXCR, listing each CDR3 protein once. The table has tens of thousands of distinct CDR3 sequences, about 5.2% seen once; the top ten hold approximately 3.5%. V was clipped by 6 bases and J by 5 bases; unmatched bases: 7. The CDR3 length is 14 residues. Sequenced material: whole blood. This chain connects TRBV12-3 or TRBV12-4 to TRBJ1-5; TRBD1 matches at 7 bases. This sequence originates from an adult who was a healthcare worker with PCR-confirmed SARS-CoV-2 infection or an uninfected control (not recorded which). Written as DNA, the CDR3 is TGTGCCAGCAGCCGGGACAGTAAATATCAGCCCCAGCATTTT. It specifies CASSRDSKYQPQHF.